Each of the 8 T cell receptor beta chains below was sequenced from the same sample in a study of beta chain features in type 1 diabetes. Since all of the isolated RNA was reverse transcribed, expressed TCRB transcripts were what got sequenced. Using immunoSEQ multiplex PCR, the repertoire was profiled, and TCRdb retains in-frame clones only, with some absent. There are around 450,000 clones in the sample; over 9.5% occur only once, and 0.046% lies in the top ten. Source material: naive CD4+ T cells from blood. These receptors were taken from a woman aged 18-29 years in good health.

The chain has TRBV30 and TRBJ2-5, with TRBD1 matching over 10 bases. Germline V gene lookup returns CDR1 GTSNPN and CDR2 SVGIG (reference sequence). CDR3 length: 15 residues. V lost 4 bases to trimming and J lost 7 bases; unmatched junction nucleotides: 12. The CDR3 sequence: CAWINRDRGVGTQYF. The CDR3 DNA is TGTGCCTGGATTAACCGGGACAGGGGTGTCGGGACCCAGTACTTC.

This clone was found a few times. Written as DNA, the CDR3 is TGTGCCAGCAGTTTATTTGCGGGAGACAGGTCGCAGTATTTT. This gives the protein CASSLFAGDRSQYF. This rearrangement joins TRBV28 to TRBJ2-3; a weak D match, TRBD2 (7 bases). Germline V lookup: CDR1 MDHEN, CDR2 SYDVKM. The CDR3 spans 14 residues. Deletions cut 1 base from V and 10 bases from J, with 15 bases between.

The CDR3 nucleotides are TGTGCCAGCAGCCGGGGACAGAATCAGCCCCAGCATTTT. Translation gives CASSRGQNQPQHF. V and J are TRBV7-9 and TRBJ1-5; 7 bases line up with TRBD1. Per the germline V gene, CDR1 is SEHNR and CDR2 is FQNEAQ (reference sequence). The CDR3 has 13 residues. The ends lost 5 bases at V and 4 bases at J; junction bases unmatched: 2. The full variable domain, its missing parts supplied by reference TRBV7-9 and TRBJ1-5, is DTGVSQNPRHKITKRGQNVTFRCDPISEHNRLYWYRQTLGQGPEFLTYFQNEAQLEKSRLLSDRFSAERPKGSFSTLEIQRTEQGDSAMYLCASSRGQNQPQHFGDGTRLSIL.

The gene calls are TRBV19 and TRBJ2-5, with 11 bases that match TRBD1. Germline-derived CDR1 and CDR2 are LNHDA and SQIVND (reference sequence). V shed 6 bases, J shed 7 bases, and the junction held 7 bases outside the gene matches. CDR3 size: 14 residues. The CDR3 DNA reads as TGTGCCAGTAGGGGGACAGGGGGATCCGGGACCCAGTACTTC. This encodes CASRGTGGSGTQYF.

The chain carries TRBV28 and TRBJ2-2, with 7 bases matching TRBD2. V lost 3 bases, J lost 5 bases, and 6 bases stayed unmatched. CDR1 is MDHEN and CDR2 is SYDVKM in the germline V gene. The CDR3 spans 15 residues. The chain's CDR3 is CASSFRLRGTGELFF. The CDR3 DNA reads TGTGCCAGCAGTTTTCGCCTGCGGGGGACCGGGGAGCTGTTTTTT.

This clone was seen only a few times. The genes are TRBV14 and TRBJ2-7, with D tentatively TRBD1 (5 bases). The CDR3 is made up of 13 amino acids. V was cut by 8 bases and J by 6 bases, with 17 bases left in between. From germline, CDR1 is SGHDN and CDR2 FVKESK. This CDR3 reads CASYEIQGSEQYV. CDR3 coding DNA: TGTGCCAGCTATGAGATTCAGGGCAGCGAGCAGTACGTC.

This clone was counted a few times. V gene TRBV19 combines with J gene TRBJ1-4; the D is unclear. Trimming took 4 bases from V and 2 from J, leaving 11 bases between them. This CDR3 spans 15 amino acids. Germline V lookup: CDR1 LNHDA, CDR2 SQIVND (reference sequence). This CDR3 reads CASSSSRQTNEKLFF. The CDR3 DNA is TGTGCCAGTAGTAGCTCGAGGCAGACTAATGAAAAACTGTTTTTT.

The J gene is TRBJ2-7, the V gene TRBV28, with 10 bases matching TRBD1. With V trimmed by 7 bases and J by 1 base, 13 bases remained unmatched. Germline-derived CDR1 and CDR2 are MDHEN and SYDVKM. The CDR3 is 17 amino acids. The CDR3 sequence: CASTPSSTGGWSYEQYV. CDR3 nucleotide sequence: TGTGCCAGCACTCCCTCTTCGACAGGGGGCTGGTCCTACGAGCAGTACGTC.